These 13 T cell receptor beta chains were sequenced from one sample in a study of CD8 T cells in ankylosing spondylitis. Study-level findings and limits: Seemingly characteristic of ankylosing spondylitis blood was a TCR beta motif consisting of 7 or 8 highly homologous variants.

The antigens of these receptors remain unknown. TCRdb called the 5' RACE reads again in MiXCR, with one record for every CDR3 protein. The sample lists around 450,000 distinct CDR3 sequences; 20% to 30% were seen once. Input material: blood, either unsorted or a sorted T cell fraction (not recorded which). The receptors here all came from a male donor with ankylosing spondylitis.

This clonotype was recorded only once. The V call is TRBV29-1, the J call TRBJ2-3; 11 bases match TRBD2. This CDR3 is 17 amino acids long. The germline V gene encodes CDR1 SQVTM and CDR2 ANQGSEA. V was pared by 4 bases and J by 3 bases, with 12 bases of the junction left unmatched. The CDR3 region has the DNA TGCAGCGTTGGAGGGCTAGCGGGAGGTCGGGGGACAGATACGCAGTATTTT. As protein: CSVGGLAGGRGTDTQYF.

The V call is TRBV5-1, the J call TRBJ1-2, with unresolved D. This CDR3 region has 14 residues. V was pared by 4 bases and J by 7 bases, with 17 bases between. Germline loops: CDR1 SGHRS, CDR2 YFSETQ. The CDR3 protein is CASSGLGGNGGYTF. CDR3 nucleotides: TGCGCCAGCAGCGGTCTCGGAGGGAACGGTGGCTACACCTTC.

V and J are TRBV12-3 or TRBV12-4 and TRBJ2-7, with 7 bases identical to TRBD2. The CDR3 sequence is 13 residues long. The V gene end was trimmed by 5 bases and the J gene end by 3 bases; junction bases not matched to a gene: 4. CDR3 in amino acids: CASSTGTIYEQYF. The CDR3 nucleotides are TGTGCCAGCAGTACCGGGACTATCTACGAGCAGTACTTC.

This clonotype was detected a few times. The rearrangement uses TRBV20-1 and TRBJ2-3; D is unresolved. The CDR3 runs to 16 residues. Trimming left V 0 bases short and J 0 bases short, with 13 bases between. Looked up from germline, CDR1 is DFQATT and CDR2 is SNEGSKA (reference sequence). The CDR3 loop reads CSARDPDGTSTDTQYF. CDR3 bases: TGCAGTGCTAGAGATCCGGACGGCACTAGCACAGATACGCAGTATTTT.

This clonotype occurred a few times. V and J are TRBV14 and TRBJ2-1, with D perhaps given as TRBD1 or TRBD2 (5 bases each). CDR3 size: 13 residues. V shed 2 bases and J shed 4 bases, with 6 bases lying between them. Germline V gene sequence: CDR1 SGHDN, CDR2 FVKESK. In DNA form, the CDR3 reads TGTGCCAGCAGCCAATGGGGGTACAATGAGCAGTTCTTC. Translated: CASSQWGYNEQFF.

This clonotype was detected a few times. V usage is TRBV12-3 or TRBV12-4 and J usage is TRBJ2-1; D is ambiguous. The CDR3 contains 14 residues. V was pared by 1 base and J by 5 bases, with 9 bases between. The chain's CDR3 is CASSLVARDNEQFF. CDR3 coding DNA: TGTGCCAGCAGTTTAGTAGCCCGGGACAATGAGCAGTTCTTC.

The chain joins TRBV10-1 to TRBJ2-7; 10 nucleotides align to TRBD2. This CDR3 comprises 15 residues. The V and J ends lost 2 bases and 5 bases, in that order; junction bases with no gene match: 6. The germline V gene has CDR1 WNHNN and CDR2 SYGVQD (reference sequence). The CDR3 spells CASSEVLAGVDEQYF. As DNA, the CDR3 is TGCGCCAGCAGTGAGGTGCTAGCGGGAGTTGACGAGCAGTACTTC.

The rearrangement joins TRBV25-1 to TRBJ2-2; D is ambiguous. The CDR3 loop spans 14 amino acids. Trimming removed 3 bases from V and 4 bases from J, with 9 bases in between. Germline loops: CDR1 MGHDK, CDR2 SYGVNS. For the CDR3, the DNA is TGTGCCAGCAGTGACCGGGCGAGCACCGGGGAGCTGTTTTTT. Its protein is CASSDRASTGELFF. Full variable domain (outside the CDR3, taken from reference TRBV25-1 and TRBJ2-2): EADIYQTPRYLVIGTGKKITLECSQTMGHDKMYWYQQDPGMELHLIHYSYGVNSTEKGDLSSESTVSRIRTEHFPLTLESARPSHTSQYLCASSDRASTGELFFGEGSRLTVL.

This clonotype was detected only a few times. The chain has TRBV20-1 and TRBJ2-7; D call uncertain. The CDR3 extends over 11 amino acids. V lost 0 bases and J lost 2, with 2 bases in between. Germline V gene lookup returns CDR1 DFQATT and CDR2 SNEGSKA (reference sequence). The CDR3 reads CSARETYEQYF. The DNA of the CDR3 is TGCAGTGCTAGAGAAACCTACGAGCAGTACTTC.

The gene calls are TRBV5-1 and TRBJ1-1, with a tentative D call TRBD1 (5 bases). V gave up 5 bases and J gave up 8 bases, with 19 bases separating them. CDR1 SGHRS and CDR2 YFSETQ come from the germline V gene. The CDR3 loop spans 14 amino acids. DNA for the CDR3: TGCGCCAGCAGTTTTGGGGCCGAGGTCACCGAAGCTTTCTTT. The encoded protein is CASSFGAEVTEAFF.

The CDR3 loop reads CATLPRTASNQPQHF. CDR3 nucleotides: TGTGCCACCTTACCGCGGACAGCTAGCAATCAGCCCCAGCATTTT. This chain links TRBV19 with TRBJ1-5; tentative D call: TRBD1 (6 bases). The CDR3 loop spans 15 amino acids. V was cut by 10 bases and J by 0 bases, with 16 bases left in between. CDR1 LNHDA and CDR2 SQIVND come from the germline V gene (reference sequence).

At least ten counts were recorded for this clonotype. The chain joins TRBV3-1 to TRBJ2-5; no clear D. Between the trimmed V and J ends, which lost 1 base and 4 bases, there was a span of 1 base. Germline V gene data show CDR1 as LGHDT and CDR2 as YNNKEL (reference sequence). CDR3 length: 11 residues. The CDR3 sequence: CASSQAETQYF. CDR3 in DNA: TGTGCCAGCAGCCAAGCAGAGACCCAGTACTTC.

The chain links TRBV7-8 to TRBJ2-7; a weak D match, TRBD1 (5 bases). The V end lost 5 bases, the J end lost 6 bases, and 14 bases lay between the germline ends. The CDR3 runs 13 residues. Germline V gives CDR1 SGHVS, CDR2 FQNEAQ. The CDR3 sequence is CASSQNRFAEQYV. The CDR3 region has the DNA TGTGCCAGCAGCCAAAACAGGTTCGCCGAGCAGTACGTC.